These 24 T cell receptor beta chains came from one sample sequenced in a study of identical twins. TCRdb re-called the 5' RACE reads with MiXCR, one entry per CDR3 protein. The data show roughly 1,500,000 distinct CDR3 sequences, with roughly a third seen just once and over 0.25% held by the top ten. Sequencing was performed on cord blood. These receptors all stem from a newborn girl in good health.

This clonotype has more than one count but fewer than ten. The chain links TRBV12-3 or TRBV12-4 to TRBJ2-1, with TRBD1 identical over 8 bases. V was pared by 5 bases and J by 6 bases, with 9 bases of the junction left unmatched. The CDR3 contains 15 residues. CDR3 DNA: TGTGCCAGCAGTCTCAGGGGGCGCATAATCAATGAGCAGTTCTTC. This encodes CASSLRGRIINEQFF.

This clonotype came up a few times. The rearrangement uses TRBV5-1 and TRBJ2-1; a weak D match, TRBD2 (6 bases). Germline CDR1 and CDR2: SGHRS and YFSETQ. Deletions cut 5 bases from V and 6 bases from J, with 15 bases between. CDR3 length: 14 amino acids. The CDR3 nucleotides are TGCGCCAGCAGACCGGGACTCCAAACCAATGAGCAGTTCTTC. It is translated as CASRPGLQTNEQFF. Using reference TRBV5-1 and TRBJ2-1 for the parts outside the CDR3, the full variable domain is KAGVTQTPRYLIKTRGQQVTLSCSPISGHRSVSWYQQTPGQGLQFLFEYFSETQRNKGNFPGRFSGRQFSNSRSEMNVSTLELGDSALYLCASRPGLQTNEQFFGPGTRLTVL.

This clonotype came up a few times. The chain carries TRBV20-1 and TRBJ1-4; perhaps TRBD1 as D (6 bases). This CDR3 comprises 16 residues. Per germline, CDR1 DFQATT and CDR2 SNEGSKA (reference sequence). The V end lost 2 bases, the J end lost 8 bases, and 21 bases lay between the germline ends. In DNA form, the CDR3 reads TGCAGTGCTAGACCCCTTGAGCGGGGGCTAGGGGAAAAACTGTTTTTT. As protein: CSARPLERGLGEKLFF.

This rearrangement joins TRBV28 to TRBJ2-7, with D uncertain. The CDR3 covers 14 residues. Trimming took off 7 bases at V and 3 bases at J, with 16 bases between the two ends. Per germline, CDR1 MDHEN and CDR2 SYDVKM. The CDR3 sequence is CASTSGGGNYEQYF. For the CDR3, the DNA is TGTGCCAGCACTTCGGGTGGTGGCAACTACGAGCAGTACTTC. Looking up the rest from reference TRBV28 and TRBJ2-7 gives the full variable domain: DVKVTQSSRYLVKRTGEKVFLECVQDMDHENMFWYRQDPGLGLRLIYFSYDVKMKEKGDIPEGYSVSREKKERFSLILESASTNQTSMYLCASTSGGGNYEQYFGPGTRLTVT.

This chain connects TRBV6-1 to TRBJ2-5; D is uncertain. Germline V lookup: CDR1 MNHNS, CDR2 SASEGT. Trimming removed 7 bases from V and 1 base from J, with 10 bases in between. The CDR3 contains 13 residues. The CDR3 protein is CASMQVFQETQYF. CDR3 bases: TGTGCCAGCATGCAGGTTTTCCAAGAGACCCAGTACTTC.

V is TRBV6-5 and J is TRBJ2-2; 8 nucleotides align to TRBD2. Germline V gene data show CDR1 as MNHEY and CDR2 as SVGAGI. V lost 9 bases to trimming and J lost 7 bases; unmatched junction nucleotides: 10. This CDR3 is built from 14 residues. The CDR3 sequence: CASRLARGGGELFF. In DNA, the CDR3 is TGTGCCAGTCGACTAGCGAGAGGTGGCGGGGAGCTGTTTTTT.

This clonotype has just one count. A much larger clone lies one base from this, so it may be a read error. The rearrangement uses TRBV12-3 or TRBV12-4 and TRBJ2-1; TRBD2 matches at 8 bases. This CDR3 has 14 residues. The trim removed 2 bases at V and 6 bases at J, leaving 3 bases unmatched. The CDR3 coding sequence is TGTGCCAGCAGTTTACGGACTAGCTTCAATGAGCAGTTCTTC. Residues: CASSLRTSFNEQFF.

This clonotype has just a few counts. V usage is TRBV10-3 and J usage is TRBJ2-7; no clear D. The CDR3 contains 12 residues. The V end lost 6 bases, the J end lost 1 base, and 7 bases lay between the germline ends. Germline V gene data show CDR1 as ENHRY and CDR2 as SYGVKD. CDR3 DNA sequence: TGTGCCATCAGCACTGGGTCCTACGAGCAGTACTTC. Protein sequence: CAISTGSYEQYF.

V usage is TRBV10-2 and J usage is TRBJ2-5; no firm D call. This CDR3 is 13 amino acids long. V lost 10 bases and J 0 bases, leaving 12 bases between the germline ends. Germline lookup yields CDR1 WSHSY and CDR2 SAAADI. CDR3 coding DNA: TGCGCCACCTCCACACCGTACCAAGAGACCCAGTACTTC. This translates into CATSTPYQETQYF.

DNA of the CDR3: TGTGCCAGCAGTTACTCCCACCTACCGGGACAGGGGGCCTACGAGCAGTACTTC. Translating gives CASSYSHLPGQGAYEQYF. The chain links TRBV6-2 or TRBV6-3 to TRBJ2-7; 11 nucleotides match TRBD1. J lost 2 bases, V lost 0 bases, and 9 bases had no gene match. Per germline, CDR1 MNHEY and CDR2 SVGEGT. CDR3 length: 18 residues.

This chain uses TRBV15 with TRBJ2-3, with no clear D. Trimming removed 3 bases from V and 2 bases from J, with 9 bases in between. Germline V CDR1 and CDR2: LNHNV, YYDKDF (reference sequence). This CDR3 spans 14 amino acids. The CDR3 region is CATSRDQPTDTQYF. The CDR3 nucleotides are TGTGCCACCAGCAGGGACCAGCCCACAGATACGCAGTATTTT.

The V gene is TRBV2, the J gene TRBJ2-5, with a possible D match to TRBD2 (5 bases). This CDR3 has 14 amino acids. The V and J ends lost 2 bases and 11 bases respectively, with 18 bases between them. Germline CDR1 is SNHLY and CDR2 is FYNNEI. The CDR3 DNA reads as TGTGCCAGCAGTGAAACTTCCTCGGGGAATGAGCAGTACTTC. Amino acids: CASSETSSGNEQYF.

The chain has TRBV27 and TRBJ2-3, with 8 bases lining up with TRBD1. The germline gives CDR1 MNHEY, CDR2 SMNVEV (reference sequence). The CDR3 covers 14 residues. The V gene end was trimmed by 2 bases and the J gene end by 6 bases; junction bases not matched to a gene: 4. The CDR3 loop reads CASSLRTGLDTQYF. The CDR3, as DNA: TGTGCCAGCAGTTTACGGACAGGGCTGGATACGCAGTATTTT.

J is TRBJ2-4 and V is TRBV30; 9 bases line up with TRBD2. The CDR3 loop spans 12 amino acids. The V and J ends lost 4 bases and 10 bases, in that order; junction bases with no gene match: 5. Germline V gene sequence: CDR1 GTSNPN, CDR2 SVGIG (reference sequence). In DNA, the CDR3 is TGTGCCTGGATGGGCGGGGGGGTTATTCAGTACTTC. Encoded protein: CAWMGGGVIQYF.

This clonotype showed up many times. The rearrangement joins TRBV4-1 to TRBJ2-6, with D possibly TRBD2 on 5 matching bases. V was shortened by 2 bases and J by 0 bases, with 11 bases between the two germline ends. This CDR3 spans 17 amino acids. CDR1 MGHRA and CDR2 YSYEKL come from the germline V gene. This chain's CDR3 is CASSQMGALSGANVLTF. DNA of the CDR3: TGCGCCAGCAGCCAAATGGGAGCACTCTCTGGGGCCAACGTCCTGACTTTC.

The rearrangement joins TRBV11-2 to TRBJ2-7; TRBD2 matches at 8 bases. Germline values: CDR1 SGHAT, CDR2 FQNNGV. Trimming removed 0 bases from V and 2 bases from J; junction bases left unmatched: 9. This CDR3 is built from 17 residues. The chain's CDR3 is CASSLESPSGSPYEQYF. CDR3 sequence (DNA): TGTGCCAGCAGCTTAGAAAGTCCTAGCGGGTCTCCCTACGAGCAGTACTTC. Using reference TRBV11-2 and TRBJ2-7 for the parts outside the CDR3, the full variable domain is EAGVAQSPRYKIIEKRQSVAFWCNPISGHATLYWYQQILGQGPKLLIQFQNNGVVDDSQLPKDRFSAERLKGVDSTLKIQPAKLEDSAVYLCASSLESPSGSPYEQYFGPGTRLTVT.

This chain joins TRBV20-1 and TRBJ2-2; a possible D gene is TRBD2 (5 bases). Germline lookup yields CDR1 DFQATT and CDR2 SNEGSKA (reference sequence). The CDR3 loop spans 14 amino acids. The V end was cut by 3 bases, the J end by 4 bases, with 12 bases between. The CDR3 nucleotides read TGCAGTGCTAGTAGGAGCGGTTCCACCGGGGAGCTGTTTTTT. Translation: CSASRSGSTGELFF.

This rearrangement joins TRBV6-1 to TRBJ2-3; maybe TRBD2 (6 bases). Germline V gene sequence: CDR1 MNHNS, CDR2 SASEGT. This CDR3 is built from 15 residues. The germline V and J ends were trimmed by 6 bases and 4 bases, with 17 bases remaining between them. The CDR3 nucleotides are TGTGCCAGCAGAAGCTCGCCAAGGGAGGCAGATACGCAGTATTTT. Translated: CASRSSPREADTQYF.

This clonotype was found a few times. The rearrangement uses TRBV20-1 and TRBJ2-3; D might be TRBD1 (5 bases). CDR1 is DFQATT and CDR2 is SNEGSKA in the germline V gene (reference sequence). The CDR3 extends over 15 amino acids. The germline V and J ends were trimmed by 5 bases and 1 base, with 16 bases remaining between them. The DNA of the CDR3 is TGCAGTGCTGGGGTAGGGGCAGTGGGCACAGATACGCAGTATTTT. The encoded protein is CSAGVGAVGTDTQYF.

This clonotype was observed at least ten times. This chain joins TRBV5-1 and TRBJ2-1, with 9 bases matching TRBD2. The V and J ends lost 0 bases and 3 bases, in that order; junction bases with no gene match: 1. Germline values: CDR1 SGHRS, CDR2 YFSETQ. The CDR3 consists of 15 residues. CDR3 in DNA: TGCGCCAGCAGCTTGGCTAGCGGGATCTACAATGAGCAGTTCTTC. This codes for CASSLASGIYNEQFF.

In its sample, this clonotype was seen many times. The chain links TRBV13 to TRBJ2-3; 11 positions agree with TRBD2. The V and J ends lost 5 bases and 4 bases, in that order; junction bases with no gene match: 5. Germline V CDR1 and CDR2: PRHDT, FYEKMQ (reference sequence). The CDR3 runs 15 residues. The CDR3 spells CASSPRLAGPDTQYF. As DNA, the CDR3 is TGTGCCAGCAGCCCCAGACTAGCGGGACCAGATACGCAGTATTTT.

This clonotype was counted many times. The genes are TRBV5-1 and TRBJ2-5; no clear D gene. Germline V gene sequence: CDR1 SGHRS, CDR2 YFSETQ. V gave up 0 bases and J gave up 3 bases, with 3 bases separating them. The CDR3 consists of 12 residues. CDR3 protein: CASSLGKETQYF. The CDR3 DNA reads as TGCGCCAGCAGCTTGGGCAAAGAGACCCAGTACTTC.

This chain uses TRBV20-1 with TRBJ1-1, with D possibly matching TRBD1 (6 bases). CDR1 and CDR2 (germline): DFQATT, SNEGSKA (reference sequence). The V end was cut by 5 bases, the J end by 3 bases, with 13 bases between. The CDR3 runs to 13 residues. The DNA of the CDR3 is TGCAGTGCTCCCGACAGGTCTCACACTGAAGCTTTCTTT. Protein sequence: CSAPDRSHTEAFF.

V and J are TRBV5-1 and TRBJ1-5; D gene unclear. The CDR3 is 13 residues long. Trimming cost V 1 base and J 7 bases, with 9 bases left between them. CDR1 SGHRS and CDR2 YFSETQ come from the germline V gene. As DNA, the CDR3 is TGCGCCAGCAGCTTGAACCTAGGGCAGCCCCAGCATTTT. This sequence encodes CASSLNLGQPQHF.